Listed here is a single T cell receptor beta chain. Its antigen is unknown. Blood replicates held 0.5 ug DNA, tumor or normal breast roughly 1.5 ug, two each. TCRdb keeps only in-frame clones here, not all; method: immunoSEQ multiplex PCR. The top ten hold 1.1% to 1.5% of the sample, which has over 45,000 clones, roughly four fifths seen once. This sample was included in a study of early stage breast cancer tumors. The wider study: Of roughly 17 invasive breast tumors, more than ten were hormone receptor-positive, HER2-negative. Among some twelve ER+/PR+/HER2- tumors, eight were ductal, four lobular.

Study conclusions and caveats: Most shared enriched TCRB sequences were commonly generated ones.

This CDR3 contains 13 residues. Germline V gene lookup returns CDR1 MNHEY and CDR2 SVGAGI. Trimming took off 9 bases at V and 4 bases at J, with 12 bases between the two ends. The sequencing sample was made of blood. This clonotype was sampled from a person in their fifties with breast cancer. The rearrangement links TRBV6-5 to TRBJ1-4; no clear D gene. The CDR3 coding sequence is TGTGCCAGTATTGGCTTTGGTAATGAAAAACTGTTTTTT. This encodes CASIGFGNEKLFF.